The source of this T cell receptor (beta chain) is a study of Ad26.COV2.S vaccination and SARS-CoV-2 variants. Study in general: Ad26.COV2.S was injected intramuscularly once or twice, 56 days apart. Overall study results and limits: TCR breadth and depth estimates may have understated total T cell responses. Individuals receiving vaccine had higher spike-specific TCR breadth than placebo recipients did.

Some clones are missing from TCRdb's copy, which holds only in-frame ones; the method was immunoSEQ multiplex PCR. In the table there are hundreds of thousands of clones, about 90% of which are singletons. The CDR3 length is 19 residues. Trimming removed 0 bases from V and 8 bases from J, with 25 bases in between. Germline lookup yields CDR1 LNHNV and CDR2 YYDKDF (reference sequence). Treatment here: approximately 18 received Ad26.COV2.S at low or high dose, single or two shots; about five received placebo; per-sample allocation not given. Sample collection was performed on day 63 after the first vaccine or placebo injection. Comment on this clone: Its specificity is not known.

The input for sequencing was peripheral blood, taken in a trial of Ad26.COV2.S vaccine versus placebo. This clonotype was sampled from a person between 18 and 65 years old who received the Ad26.COV2.S COVID-19 vaccine or a placebo. The rearrangement uses TRBV15 and TRBJ2-2, with a possible D match to TRBD1 (6 bases). The CDR3 protein is CATSRDRHVIDRPRGELFF. CDR3 coding DNA: TGTGCCACCAGCAGAGATCGCCACGTTATAGACAGGCCCCGGGGGGAGCTGTTTTTT.